This entry lists 32 T cell receptor beta chains sequenced from one sample in a study of T-cell reconstitution after alpha-beta-depleted transplantation in children. For TCRbeta, the library was prepared with unique molecular identifiers. Using its own MiXCR run on the PCR reads, TCRdb lists one record per CDR3 protein. This sample carries about 640,000 distinct CDR3 sequences, 16% of them seen once, and the ten largest clones take 0.8% to 1.1%. The sequencing here drew on PBMCs from the stem cell graft donor, taken from the stem cell graft. The origin of the receptors is a human donor who donated a stem cell graft to a child with acute myeloid leukemia.

This chain connects TRBV11-1 to TRBJ1-1; 11 nucleotides agree with TRBD1. The junction had 11 bases not matched to a gene; V was cut back by 4 bases and J by 1 base. CDR3 length: 18 amino acids. Germline lookup yields CDR1 SGHAT and CDR2 FQDESV (reference sequence). In DNA form, the CDR3 reads TGTGCCAGCAGCTCCTCGGTGAGGACAGGGGGCTCGAACACTGAAGCTTTCTTT. As protein: CASSSSVRTGGSNTEAFF.

In the case of this clonotype: Given a much more abundant clone one base away, this may be a read error. This chain joins TRBV7-9 and TRBJ1-1; possible D gene TRBD1, 6 bases. The V end was cut by 5 bases, the J end by 4 bases, with 11 bases between. Germline loops: CDR1 SEHNR, CDR2 FQNEAQ (reference sequence). The CDR3 covers 13 residues. In DNA form, the CDR3 reads TGTGCCAGCAGCGCCGGACAGATCACTGAAGCTTTCTTT. Residues: CASSAGQITEAFF.

This chain joins TRBV6-1 and TRBJ2-7, with D perhaps TRBD1 or TRBD2 (6 bases each). Trimming removed 6 bases at V and 3 bases at J, with 21 bases between. The CDR3 contains 16 residues. The germline V gene has CDR1 MNHNS and CDR2 SASEGT. CDR3 residues: CASRKTRGRGFYEQYF. CDR3 sequence (DNA): TGTGCCAGCAGAAAGACGCGGGGAAGGGGGTTCTACGAGCAGTACTTC.

The V call is TRBV20-1, the J call TRBJ1-4; maybe TRBD1 (5 bases). The V end lost 3 bases, the J end lost 8 bases, and 13 bases lay between the germline ends. CDR1 is DFQATT and CDR2 is SNEGSKA in the germline V gene (reference sequence). There are 13 residues in the CDR3. CDR3: CSASVRVGEKLFF. The CDR3, as DNA: TGCAGTGCTAGCGTCAGGGTGGGCGAAAAACTGTTTTTT.

This clonotype has a handful of counts. This rearrangement joins TRBV5-1 to TRBJ2-1; 11 bases line up with TRBD2. Germline CDR1 and CDR2: SGHRS and YFSETQ. The CDR3 is 17 amino acids. Trimming took 0 bases from V and 4 from J; bases not matched to a gene: 6. The CDR3 is CASSLDSGTSGYNEQFF. Written as DNA, the CDR3 is TGCGCCAGCAGCTTGGACTCCGGGACTAGCGGATACAATGAGCAGTTCTTC.

The chain uses TRBV7-2 and TRBJ1-5; D gene unclear. The CDR3 sequence is 17 residues long. Germline V gene sequence: CDR1 SGHTA, CDR2 FQGNSA. V lost 4 bases and J lost 3, with 19 bases in between. CDR3 bases: TGTGCCAGCAGCTCAGGCCAGCGGACCTTTAACAATCAGCCCCAGCATTTT. Amino acid sequence: CASSSGQRTFNNQPQHF.

In the case of this clonotype: This may be a read error: a much more frequent sequence differs by one nucleotide. The V gene is TRBV20-1, the J gene TRBJ2-3, with D possibly being TRBD1 or TRBD2 (6 bases each). V dropped 6 bases and J dropped 5 bases, with 21 bases sitting between them. CDR1 and CDR2 from the germline V gene are DFQATT and SNEGSKA (reference sequence). The CDR3 spans 15 residues. The CDR3 protein is CSAAGGHGRGDTQYF. The CDR3 DNA follows: TGCAGTGCCGCCGGGGGACATGGGAGAGGAGATACGCAGTATTTT.

The chain carries TRBV11-2 and TRBJ2-5; D is possibly TRBD1 (6 bases). V was clipped by 0 bases and J by 0 bases, with 14 bases between them. The CDR3 spans 17 residues. Germline CDR1 reads SGHAT; CDR2 reads FQNNGV. The CDR3 is CASSLDHRVAYQETQYF. The CDR3 DNA reads TGTGCCAGCAGCTTAGACCACAGGGTCGCGTACCAAGAGACCCAGTACTTC.

This clonotype was counted only a few times. The rearrangement links TRBV15 to TRBJ2-2; D is undetermined. CDR3 length: 15 amino acids. V lost 1 base to trimming and J lost 0 bases, with 6 bases between them. Germline values: CDR1 LNHNV, CDR2 YYDKDF (reference sequence). The CDR3 is CATSRVASNTGELFF. In DNA, the CDR3 is TGTGCCACCAGCAGAGTAGCTTCGAACACCGGGGAGCTGTTTTTT.

This clonotype has a count of ten or more. This chain connects TRBV12-3 or TRBV12-4 to TRBJ1-5, with TRBD1 identical over 8 bases. V was clipped by 6 bases and J by 7 bases; unmatched bases: 8. The CDR3 length is 14 residues. CDR3 bases: TGTGCCAGCAGGGGAGGACAGGGAGGACAGCCCCAGCATTTT. As protein: CASRGGQGGQPQHF.

In this sample, this clonotype turned up many times. The rearrangement joins TRBV5-1 to TRBJ2-1; D may be TRBD2 (5 bases). Trimming took 4 bases from V and 8 from J, leaving 10 bases between them. The CDR3 contains 12 residues. CDR1 and CDR2 (germline): SGHRS, YFSETQ. The CDR3 region has the DNA TGCGCCAGCAGCGCGGACGGGGATGAGCAGTTCTTC. It specifies CASSADGDEQFF.

This clonotype was counted ten times or more. The chain links TRBV7-2 to TRBJ2-3; D unclear. V was trimmed by 5 bases and J by 3 bases, leaving 6 bases between them. CDR3 length equals 12 residues. From germline, CDR1 is SGHTA and CDR2 FQGNSA. CDR3 in amino acids: CASSHPTDTQYF. The CDR3 DNA reads TGTGCCAGCAGCCACCCTACAGATACGCAGTATTTT.

This clonotype was counted a few times. This sequence joins TRBV29-1 and TRBJ2-3; D gene ambiguous. The CDR3 has 13 residues. Trimming removed 3 bases at V and 2 bases at J, with 9 bases between. Per germline, CDR1 SQVTM and CDR2 ANQGSEA. CDR3 in amino acids: CSVDSLDTDTQYF. In DNA form, the CDR3 reads TGCAGCGTTGATAGTCTCGACACAGATACGCAGTATTTT.

The J gene is TRBJ1-3, the V gene TRBV7-2; 9 bases line up with TRBD1. Germline V CDR1 and CDR2: SGHTA, FQGNSA. V shed 8 bases and J 8 bases; nucleotides not matched to a gene: 13. This CDR3 comprises 15 residues. CDR3 DNA sequence: TGTGCCAGCGGACCGGGACAGGGCGGTTTTGACACCATATATTTT. Encoded protein: CASGPGQGGFDTIYF. The entire variable domain, with the rest obtained from reference TRBV7-2 and TRBJ1-3, is as follows: GAGVSQSPSNKVTEKGKDVELRCDPISGHTALYWYRQSLGQGLEFLIYFQGNSAPDKSGLPSDRFSAERTGGSVSTLTIQRTQQEDSAVYLCASGPGQGGFDTIYFGEGSWLTVV.

This clonotype was found a few times. One end of the junction fails to match germline, which may point to a read error. The chain joins TRBV6-6 to TRBJ1-4, with D perhaps TRBD1 (6 bases). Germline lookup yields CDR1 MNHNY and CDR2 SVGAGI (reference sequence). CDR3 length: 12 residues. The CDR3 sequence is CASSYSTQGRIF. DNA of the CDR3: TGTGCCAGCAGTTACTCGACACAGGGCCGAATTTTT.

This clonotype was counted ten times or more. V and J are TRBV12-3 or TRBV12-4 and TRBJ2-7; D remains unclear. The CDR3 is 14 residues long. Trimming shortened V by 0 bases and J by 4 bases, and 10 bases separated the two germline ends. The CDR3 DNA reads as TGTGCCAGCAGTTTAGCGTGGGCACCATACGAGCAGTACTTC. It is translated as CASSLAWAPYEQYF.

In its sample, this clonotype was seen a few times. The rearrangement joins TRBV20-1 to TRBJ2-4; a weak D match, TRBD1 (5 bases). Germline CDR1 and CDR2: DFQATT and SNEGSKA (reference sequence). This CDR3 region has 12 residues. The CDR3 loop is CSSTVRGGIQYF. The DNA of the CDR3 is TGCAGCTCTACAGTTAGGGGCGGCATTCAGTACTTC.

Ten or more counts support this clonotype. The rearrangement joins TRBV20-1 to TRBJ1-2; maybe TRBD1 (6 bases). Germline CDR1 is DFQATT and CDR2 is SNEGSKA (reference sequence). This CDR3 region has 12 residues. V lost 4 bases to trimming and J lost 3 bases, with 9 bases between them. CDR3: CSATGAYYGYTF. In nucleotides, the CDR3 is TGCAGTGCTACGGGGGCTTACTATGGCTACACCTTC.

V is TRBV11-2 and J is TRBJ1-6; 9 nucleotides agree with TRBD1. Germline values: CDR1 SGHAT, CDR2 FQNNGV. The V segment lost 3 bases and the J segment 9 bases; nucleotides outside the gene matches: 6. CDR3 size: 15 residues. The CDR3 bases are TGTGCCAGCAGCTTGGAGGGACAGGGCGGTTCACCCCTCCACTTT. This codes for CASSLEGQGGSPLHF.

This clonotype has ten or more counts. The chain recombines TRBV9 with TRBJ1-1; unclear D gene. V gave up 3 bases and J gave up 2 bases, with 11 bases separating them. In germline, CDR1 is SGDLS, CDR2 YYNGEE. The length of the CDR3 is 14 residues. CDR3 loop: CASSAQTSNTEAFF. In nucleotides, the CDR3 is TGTGCCAGCAGCGCGCAAACGAGTAACACTGAAGCTTTCTTT.

This clonotype was counted only a few times. V gene TRBV5-6 combines with J gene TRBJ1-4; 8 positions match TRBD1. V lost 4 bases and J lost 5; bases outside the gene matches: 7. CDR3 size: 15 residues. Germline V lookup: CDR1 SGHDT, CDR2 YYEEEE. Written as DNA, the CDR3 is TGTGCCAGCAGCGACTGGGACAGGAGAAATGAAAAACTGTTTTTT. Amino acids: CASSDWDRRNEKLFF.

In this sample, this clonotype turned up many times. CDR3 region: CSARDDGLRGGHNEQFF. The DNA for the CDR3 is TGCAGTGCTAGAGATGACGGGTTGAGGGGGGGCCACAATGAGCAGTTCTTC. The chain uses TRBV20-1 and TRBJ2-1; weak D call: TRBD2 (7 bases). This CDR3 spans 17 amino acids. The ends were cut back, 0 bases at V and 5 bases at J, with 20 bases in the middle. Germline V gene data show CDR1 as DFQATT and CDR2 as SNEGSKA (reference sequence).

This clonotype was seen ten or more times. This chain joins TRBV20-1 and TRBJ1-5; D gene uncertain. There are 14 residues in the CDR3. The V gene's germline CDR1 is DFQATT and CDR2 SNEGSKA (reference sequence). The V and J ends lost 6 bases and 2 bases respectively, with 14 bases between them. CDR3 coding DNA: TGCAGTGCCGATTCGGGGTCTGGCAATCAGCCCCAGCATTTT. Translated: CSADSGSGNQPQHF.

V usage is TRBV20-1 and J usage is TRBJ2-2, with no clear D. V shed 0 bases and J shed 4 bases, with 9 bases lying between them. The CDR3 consists of 14 residues. Germline V gene lookup returns CDR1 DFQATT and CDR2 SNEGSKA (reference sequence). The CDR3 loop is CSARDWDSTGELFF. The DNA for the CDR3 is TGCAGTGCTAGAGACTGGGATTCCACCGGGGAGCTGTTTTTT.

The chain carries TRBV6-1 and TRBJ1-3; D unresolved. This CDR3 region has 15 residues. CDR1 is MNHNS and CDR2 is SASEGT in the germline V gene. Trimming took off 1 base at V and 0 bases at J, with 7 bases between the two ends. The CDR3 DNA is TGTGCCAGCAGTGAAGGACACAACTCTGGAAACACCATATATTTT. Encoded protein: CASSEGHNSGNTIYF.

The chain couples TRBV4-2 to TRBJ2-1; 15 nucleotides line up with TRBD2. CDR1 is LGHNA, CDR2 YNFKEQ, per germline. The CDR3 is 20 residues long. V gave up 4 bases and J gave up 0 bases; unmatched junction bases: 10. For the CDR3, the DNA is TGTGCCAGCAGCCCGGCGGGACTAGCGGGGGGTCCCAGCTCCTACAATGAGCAGTTCTTC. This encodes CASSPAGLAGGPSSYNEQFF.

This clonotype was picked up many times. The chain couples TRBV6-5 to TRBJ2-5; TRBD2 might be the D (6 bases). V was pared by 6 bases and J by 5 bases, with 13 bases between. Looked up from germline, CDR1 is MNHEY and CDR2 is SVGAGI. The CDR3 covers 13 residues. The CDR3 bases are TGTGCCAGCAGCCGGACTATCGCGGAGACCCAGTACTTC. Its translation: CASSRTIAETQYF.

This clonotype was seen many times. This CDR3 reads CSARTTVGNSYNEQFF. In DNA form, the CDR3 reads TGCAGCGCGAGGACAACCGTAGGGAACTCCTACAATGAGCAGTTCTTC. This chain joins TRBV29-1 and TRBJ2-1, with D tentatively TRBD1 (5 bases). This CDR3 has 16 residues. CDR1 is SQVTM, CDR2 ANQGSEA, per germline. The V end lost 7 bases, the J end lost 0 bases, and 19 bases lay between the germline ends.

The chain employs TRBV7-2 and TRBJ1-2, with 10 bases fitting TRBD1. Germline lookup yields CDR1 SGHTA and CDR2 FQGNSA. V was clipped by 5 bases and J by 2 bases; unmatched bases: 5. The CDR3 is 15 residues long. CDR3 residues: CASSTGTGENYGYTF. DNA for the CDR3: TGTGCCAGCAGCACCGGGACAGGGGAGAACTATGGCTACACCTTC.

The chain recombines TRBV6-2 or TRBV6-3 with TRBJ1-6; tentatively, D is TRBD1 (5 bases). The V gene's germline CDR1 is MNHEY and CDR2 SVGEGT. Trimming stripped 5 bases from V and 8 bases from J, with 13 bases between. There are 14 residues in the CDR3. CDR3: CASSRDGEHSPLHF. The CDR3, as DNA: TGTGCCAGCAGTCGGGACGGGGAACATTCACCCCTCCACTTT.

The chain links TRBV4-3 to TRBJ2-1; 10 bases align to TRBD2. CDR3 length: 17 residues. The V segment lost 3 bases and the J segment 3 bases; nucleotides outside the gene matches: 8. Germline CDR1 and CDR2: LGHNA and YSLEER. The CDR3 is CASSQTFSGGYYNEQFF. The CDR3 DNA reads TGCGCCAGCAGCCAGACCTTTAGCGGGGGGTACTACAATGAGCAGTTCTTC.

In this sample, this clonotype turned up a few times. This chain links TRBV12-5 with TRBJ2-2; either TRBD1 or TRBD2 may supply D (5 bases each). V lost 6 bases and J 7 bases, leaving 9 bases between the germline ends. CDR1 is LGHNT, CDR2 FRNRAP, per germline. The CDR3 runs to 12 residues. This chain's CDR3 is CASGGRVGELFF. The CDR3 nucleotides read TGTGCTAGTGGGGGACGAGTCGGGGAGCTGTTTTTT. Using reference TRBV12-5 and TRBJ2-2 for the parts outside the CDR3, the full variable domain is DARVTQTPRHKVTEMGQEVTMRCQPILGHNTVFWYRQTMMQGLELLAYFRNRAPLDDSGMPKDRFSAEMPDATLATLKIQPSEPRDSAVYFCASGGRVGELFFGEGSRLTVL.